This T cell receptor (beta chain) was documented in a study of T cell responses to AZD1222 COVID-19 vaccine. The study's findings and limits: The study sampled repertoires only after the peak T cell response. The study identified only a handful of AZD1222 recipients as seropositive at baseline. White British people made up most donors, females outnumbered males, and clonal diversity was possibly underestimated.

Profiling relied on immunoSEQ multiplex PCR, and the TCRdb table lists in-frame clones only, not all of them. The sample lists roughly 110,000 clones; 75% to 95% were seen once. The germline V gene has CDR1 WNHNN and CDR2 SYGVQD (reference sequence). The CDR3 has 15 amino acids. The V gene end was trimmed by 6 bases and the J gene end by 2 bases; junction bases not matched to a gene: 8. With respect to this clone: Its antigen is as yet unknown.

Sequencing used peripheral blood, obtained 28 days after the second AZD1222 dose. This sequence joins TRBV10-1 and TRBJ2-3, with 7 nucleotides matching TRBD1. The receptor was isolated from an adult who received the AZD1222 COVID-19 vaccine. The CDR3 loop reads CASSPAGGPTDTQYF. CDR3 coding DNA: TGCGCCAGCAGCCCGGCAGGGGGACCCACAGATACGCAGTATTTT.